The next 4 T cell receptor beta chains were all read from a single sample in a study of cytomegalovirus exposure and HLA in healthy donors. The PCR employed 60 Vbeta primers together with 13 Jbeta primers. Data came from immunoSEQ multiplex PCR; TCRdb stores just in-frame clones and leaves some out. The sample yields 130,000 to 150,000 clones, around 80% seen once. Sequencing was done on a sample of PBMCs. The receptor source for this set is a young man in good health and CMV-seronegative.

This clone was seen only a few times. The chain links TRBV5-1 to TRBJ2-3, with D possibly being TRBD2 (5 bases). This CDR3 comprises 15 residues. Trimming removed 4 bases from V and 3 bases from J, with 15 bases in between. Germline V CDR1 and CDR2: SGHRS, YFSETQ. This CDR3 is CASSLGMGRTDTQYF. In nucleotides, the CDR3 is TGCGCCAGCAGCCTCGGGATGGGGAGAACAGATACGCAGTATTTT.

The chain links TRBV19 to TRBJ1-5; the D gene is possibly TRBD1 (5 bases). The germline V and J ends were trimmed by 3 bases and 1 base, with 13 bases remaining between them. Germline V gene data show CDR1 as LNHDA and CDR2 as SQIVND (reference sequence). This CDR3 region has 16 residues. CDR3 sequence reads: CASSILGGTSNQPQHF. CDR3 bases: TGTGCCAGTAGTATTTTGGGAGGGACCAGCAATCAGCCCCAGCATTTT.

This chain links TRBV5-1 with TRBJ1-1, with no clear D. The CDR3 loop spans 16 amino acids. Germline values: CDR1 SGHRS, CDR2 YFSETQ. Deletions cut 4 bases from V and 2 bases from J, with 18 bases between. DNA of the CDR3: TGCGCCAGCAGCCCGGGGTCCGGCACAGACAACACTGAAGCTTTCTTT. Translating it yields CASSPGSGTDNTEAFF.

The J gene is TRBJ1-5, the V gene TRBV18; perhaps TRBD1 as D (5 bases). The CDR3 extends over 13 amino acids. Germline-derived CDR1 and CDR2 are KGHSH and LQKENI. Deletions cut 4 bases from V and 2 bases from J, with 6 bases between. The DNA for the CDR3 is TGTGCCAGCTCACAAGGGGGCAATCAGCCCCAGCATTTT. The encoded protein is CASSQGGNQPQHF.